The clone carrying this T cell receptor (beta chain) appeared many times. Its antigen is unidentified. The sample belongs to a study of T cell repertoires in cytomegalovirus infection. Overall study findings and caveats: Ex vivo responses were dominated by HLA-C-restricted CMV-specific TCR beta clonotypes. Cumulative public TCR beta family frequency identified CMV carriers with the relevant HLA.

TCRdb re-derived calls from the reads in MiXCR, one entry per CDR3 protein. Of 60,000 to 75,000 distinct CDR3 sequences listed, under 5% are singletons. This CDR3 contains 12 residues. Germline V lookup: CDR1 SGHTA, CDR2 FQGNSA. V shed 5 bases and J 7 bases; nucleotides not matched to a gene: 4. What was sequenced was PBMCs. The clonotype was recovered from a human donor in good health (CMV status not recorded). Some clones in this sample may be carry-over from other donors' samples. The V and J genes are TRBV7-2 and TRBJ1-2; TRBD1 aligns across 7 bases. CDR3 in amino acids: CASSPDRVGYTF. The CDR3 bases are TGTGCCAGCAGCCCCGACAGGGTTGGCTACACCTTC.